A selection of T cell receptor beta chains follows, all from one sample in a study of shared T cell receptors in the human thymus. Using immunoSEQ multiplex PCR, the repertoire was profiled, and TCRdb retains in-frame clones only, with some absent. Of about 660,000 clones in the sample, around 89% were seen once. The sample also formed part of further work on human thymus T cells.

The sequenced sample was thymocytes. These receptors came from a boy under two years old with a congenital heart defect. CDR3s include the opening cysteine and the closing phenylalanine or tryptophan. D genes are given only for firm matches. Clone size is given for some rows only: seen once, a few or many times, or a class if the clone is expanded.

J gene	D gene	clone size	V gene	CDR3 protein	CDR3 DNA
TRBJ2-7	-	-	TRBV25-1	CASSESWGNEQYF	TGTGCCAGCAGTGAGTCTTGGGGCAACGAGCAGTACTTC
TRBJ1-5	-	-	TRBV10-2	CASSEGENQPQHF	TGCGCCAGCAGTGAAGGAGAGAATCAGCCCCAGCATTTT
TRBJ1-1	-	-	TRBV10-1	CASSEASLGMNTEAFF	TGCGCCAGCAGTGAGGCCAGCCTGGGCATGAACACTGAAGCTTTCTTT
TRBJ2-1	-	once	TRBV4-2	CASSLNGSSSYNEQFF	TGTGCCAGCAGCCTAAACGGGAGTAGCTCCTACAATGAGCAGTTCTTC
TRBJ2-1	TRBD2	-	TRBV7-9	CASSLPGTRNEQFF	TGTGCCAGCAGCTTACCCGGGACTAGAAATGAGCAGTTCTTC
TRBJ1-5	TRBD1	-	TRBV28	CASSLRGRVKSNQPQHF	TGTGCCAGCAGTTTGAGGGGGCGGGTGAAGAGCAATCAGCCCCAGCATTTT
TRBJ2-7	-	-	TRBV23-1	CASSQSYYEQYF	TGCGCCAGCAGTCAATCATACTACGAGCAGTACTTC
TRBJ2-2	TRBD2	-	TRBV27	CASSQGGLAVSGELFF	TGTGCCAGCAGTCAGGGCGGGCTAGCGGTTTCCGGGGAGCTGTTTTTT
TRBJ2-1	TRBD1	few	TRBV27	CASSPGQGWNEQFF	TGTGCCAGCAGTCCGGGACAGGGGTGGAATGAGCAGTTCTTC
TRBJ2-7	TRBD2	once	TRBV28	CASSPPTSGRPSSYEQYF	TGTGCCAGCAGTCCGCCGACTAGCGGGAGGCCAAGCTCCTACGAGCAGTACTTC
TRBJ2-7	-	-	TRBV5-5	CASSPHYEQYF	TGTGCCAGCAGCCCCCACTACGAGCAGTACTTC
TRBJ1-3	-	-	TRBV6-6	CASSYARHDSGNTIYF	TGTGCCAGCAGTTACGCCAGGCACGACTCTGGAAACACCATATATTTT
TRBJ2-3	TRBD2	-	TRBV4-3	CASSQHESGGPTDTQYF	TGCGCCAGCAGCCAGCACGAGTCGGGAGGGCCGACAGATACGCAGTATTTT
TRBJ1-2	-	-	TRBV6-4	CASSDSTGGHGYTF	TGTGCCAGCAGTGACTCGACCGGGGGTCATGGCTACACCTTC
TRBJ1-2	TRBD1	once	TRBV5-6	CASSVQGHYGYTF	TGTGCCAGCAGCGTACAGGGGCACTATGGCTACACCTTC
TRBJ2-7	-	-	TRBV5-6	CASSPEKGYLTYEQYF	TGTGCCAGCAGCCCCGAAAAGGGGTACCTGACCTACGAGCAGTACTTC
TRBJ1-1	-	-	TRBV12-5	CASGEGTFRGTEAFF	TGTGCTAGTGGTGAGGGGACATTTCGGGGCACTGAAGCTTTCTTT
TRBJ2-1	-	-	TRBV5-1	CASSLVEDEQFF	TGCGCCAGCAGCTTGGTAGAGGATGAGCAGTTCTTC
TRBJ2-4	TRBD1	-	TRBV30	CAWNPTGTGQNIQYF	TGTGCCTGGAACCCTACCGGGACAGGGCAAAACATTCAGTACTTC
TRBJ2-7	TRBD2	-	TRBV30	CAWRPTSGISSYEQYF	TGTGCCTGGAGACCGACTAGCGGGATATCCTCCTACGAGCAGTACTTC
TRBJ2-4	-	once	TRBV28	CASSLSYRVLAKNIQYF	TGTGCCAGCAGTTTGTCATACAGGGTTCTAGCCAAAAACATTCAGTACTTC
TRBJ2-2	-	few	TRBV7-9	CASSLSGELFF	TGTGCCAGCAGCCTGTCCGGGGAGCTGTTTTTT
TRBJ1-2	TRBD1	once	TRBV27	CASSPGQGTIYGYTF	TGTGCCAGCAGTCCGGGACAGGGGACCATCTATGGCTACACCTTC